Following are 17 T cell receptor beta chains from one sample sequenced in a study of cytomegalovirus exposure and HLA in healthy donors. In the PCR, 60 Vbeta and 13 Jbeta primers were used. Sequencing used immunoSEQ multiplex PCR; TCRdb keeps in-frame clones, though not all of them. Its listing shows 150,000 to 200,000 clones. Source material: PBMCs. The receptors originated from a man aged 25-45 years in good health and CMV-seronegative.

This chain links TRBV4-3 with TRBJ1-6; D gene ambiguous. CDR1 LGHNA and CDR2 YSLEER come from the germline V gene. The CDR3 has 16 amino acids. V was cut by 0 bases and J by 5 bases, with 11 bases left in between. The CDR3 loop is CASSQEWSQNNSPLHF. The CDR3 DNA reads as TGCGCCAGCAGCCAAGAGTGGAGCCAGAATAATTCACCCCTCCACTTT.

This chain links TRBV7-6 with TRBJ1-5, with 10 nucleotides matching TRBD1. V lost 5 bases and J lost 6; bases outside the gene matches: 7. The V gene's germline CDR1 is SGHVS and CDR2 FNYEAQ. The CDR3 totals 15 residues. CDR3 protein: CASSLSRDRGQPQHF. CDR3 sequence (DNA): TGTGCCAGCAGCCTCTCACGGGACAGGGGTCAGCCCCAGCATTTT.

The rearrangement links TRBV5-1 to TRBJ1-1; D call uncertain. This CDR3 region has 15 residues. Germline CDR1 SGHRS, CDR2 YFSETQ. Deletions cut 6 bases from V and 1 base from J, with 16 bases between. CDR3 sequence: CASNALVARNTEAFF. As DNA, the CDR3 is TGCGCCAGCAATGCCCTCGTGGCTCGGAACACTGAAGCTTTCTTT. Looking up the rest from reference TRBV5-1 and TRBJ1-1 gives the full variable domain: KAGVTQTPRYLIKTRGQQVTLSCSPISGHRSVSWYQQTPGQGLQFLFEYFSETQRNKGNFPGRFSGRQFSNSRSEMNVSTLELGDSALYLCASNALVARNTEAFFGQGTRLTVV.

This chain uses TRBV2 with TRBJ1-1; unclear D gene. The CDR3 length is 14 residues. Between the trimmed V and J ends, which lost 7 bases and 2 bases, there was a span of 14 bases. The germline gives CDR1 SNHLY, CDR2 FYNNEI. The CDR3 DNA reads as TGTGCCAGCACCATAAGGAGAGGAAACACTGAAGCTTTCTTT. Residues: CASTIRRGNTEAFF.

The chain links TRBV2 to TRBJ2-5, with 7 bases lining up with TRBD1. The V segment lost 9 bases and the J segment 0 bases; nucleotides outside the gene matches: 1. This CDR3 comprises 12 residues. Germline-derived CDR1 and CDR2 are SNHLY and FYNNEI. Here the CDR3 DNA reads TGTGCCAGTGACAGGGACCAAGAGACCCAGTACTTC. Translating gives CASDRDQETQYF. The whole variable domain, remainder taken from reference TRBV2 and TRBJ2-5, is EPEVTQTPSHQVTQMGQEVILRCVPISNHLYFYWYRQILGQKVEFLVSFYNNEISEKSEIFDDQFSVERPDGSNFTLKIRSTKLEDSAMYFCASDRDQETQYFGPGTRLLVL.

This chain joins TRBV7-9 and TRBJ2-5; possibly TRBD2 for D (6 bases). The germline CDR1 and CDR2 sequences are SEHNR and FQNEAQ (reference sequence). The ends were cut back, 2 bases at V and 3 bases at J, with 13 bases in the middle. This CDR3 is 15 amino acids long. CDR3 amino acids: CASSLPLATEETQYF. The CDR3 nucleotides are TGTGCCAGCAGCTTACCGCTAGCGACCGAAGAGACCCAGTACTTC.

The rearrangement joins TRBV7-9 to TRBJ2-7; 7 bases are shared with TRBD1. V lost 5 bases and J lost 5; bases outside the gene matches: 9. The CDR3 is 14 residues long. Germline CDR1 reads SEHNR; CDR2 reads FQNEAQ (reference sequence). The CDR3 DNA reads TGTGCCAGCAGCCAAAGACAGGGCTGGGACGAGCAGTACTTC. It translates to CASSQRQGWDEQYF. The complete variable domain, with remaining parts taken from reference TRBV7-9 and TRBJ2-7, reads DTGVSQNPRHKITKRGQNVTFRCDPISEHNRLYWYRQTLGQGPEFLTYFQNEAQLEKSRLLSDRFSAERPKGSFSTLEIQRTEQGDSAMYLCASSQRQGWDEQYFGPGTRLTVT.

This rearrangement joins TRBV27 to TRBJ2-7, with 7 positions matching TRBD1. CDR1 and CDR2 from the germline V gene are MNHEY and SMNVEV (reference sequence). V shed 4 bases, J shed 3 bases, and the junction held 6 bases outside the gene matches. This CDR3 spans 14 amino acids. The CDR3 DNA is TGTGCCAGCAGTTCCTCAACAGGGGACTACGAGCAGTACTTC. It yields the protein CASSSSTGDYEQYF.

CDR3 sequence reads: CVRSLDGRVETQYF. CDR3 bases: TGTGTCAGAAGCTTAGACGGGAGGGTCGAGACCCAGTACTTC. V is TRBV7-5 and J is TRBJ2-5; the table's D gene call, TRBD2, was not cross checked with the DNA. TRBV7-5 is classified as a pseudogene. This CDR3 has 14 amino acids.

The chain links TRBV27 to TRBJ1-2; weak D call: TRBD1 (6 bases). CDR1 and CDR2 (germline): MNHEY, SMNVEV (reference sequence). Trimming removed 7 bases at V and 4 bases at J, with 22 bases between. This CDR3 comprises 16 residues. CDR3 residues: CASTPAGGRSLYGYTF. CDR3 in DNA: TGTGCCAGCACCCCGGCCGGGGGGCGAAGCCTCTATGGCTACACCTTC.

The genes are TRBV7-9 and TRBJ2-5; D ambiguous. Trimming stripped 5 bases from V and 1 base from J, with 11 bases between. Germline-derived CDR1 and CDR2 are SEHNR and FQNEAQ (reference sequence). CDR3 length: 14 residues. CDR3 region: CASSPDWSQETQYF. The CDR3 DNA follows: TGTGCCAGCAGCCCAGACTGGTCCCAAGAGACCCAGTACTTC.

The chain combines TRBV11-3 with TRBJ1-2, with D hard to call. The germline V gene has CDR1 SGHNT and CDR2 YENEEA. Trimming pared 0 bases from V and 0 bases from J, leaving 14 bases between. CDR3 length equals 17 residues. CDR3 bases: TGTGCCAGCAGCTTAGACGTCCTCGGGAGTACTAACTATGGCTACACCTTC. Protein product: CASSLDVLGSTNYGYTF. The full variable domain, in which reference TRBV11-3 and TRBJ1-2 provide the parts outside the CDR3, is EAGVVQSPRYKIIEKKQPVAFWCNPISGHNTLYWYLQNLGQGPELLIRYENEEAVDDSQLPKDRFSAERLKGVDSTLKIQPAELGDSAVYLCASSLDVLGSTNYGYTFGSGTRLTVV.

The genes are TRBV13 and TRBJ2-1; 8 bases are a match to TRBD1. CDR3 length: 16 residues. Germline V gene lookup returns CDR1 PRHDT and CDR2 FYEKMQ (reference sequence). J gave up 4 bases and V 5 bases, and 10 bases lay outside the gene matches. The CDR3 bases are TGTGCCAGCAGCCTCCTCCAAACAGGGGGTTACAATGAGCAGTTCTTC. It specifies CASSLLQTGGYNEQFF.

CDR3 coding DNA: TGTGCCAGCAGTTTAGCGGGGGGTCAGCCCCAGCATTTT. Its protein product is CASSLAGGQPQHF. This chain connects TRBV28 to TRBJ1-5; D might be TRBD1 (5 bases). The V end lost 2 bases, the J end lost 6 bases, and 8 bases lay between the germline ends. The CDR3 has 13 amino acids. Looked up from germline, CDR1 is MDHEN and CDR2 is SYDVKM.

The V and J genes are TRBV29-1 and TRBJ2-1; 11 bases match TRBD2. The CDR3 runs to 16 residues. Germline loops: CDR1 SQVTM, CDR2 ANQGSEA. The J segment lost 6 bases and the V segment lost 3 bases, leaving 10 bases of the junction unmatched. This CDR3 is CSVDWALAGGSNEQFF. CDR3 coding DNA: TGCAGCGTTGACTGGGCTTTAGCGGGAGGGAGCAATGAGCAGTTCTTC.

This chain links TRBV6-5 with TRBJ2-3; no clear D. Germline lookup yields CDR1 MNHEY and CDR2 SVGAGI. Trimming shortened V by 0 bases and J by 6 bases, and 13 bases separated the two germline ends. This CDR3 spans 15 amino acids. CDR3 residues: CASSYSSVLWDTQYF. DNA of the CDR3: TGTGCCAGCAGTTACTCGAGTGTCCTCTGGGATACGCAGTATTTT.

The chain employs TRBV5-4 and TRBJ1-6; D is unresolved. The V gene's germline CDR1 is SGHNT and CDR2 YYREEE (reference sequence). This CDR3 has 15 residues. The germline V and J ends were trimmed by 0 bases and 7 bases, with 11 bases remaining between them. The CDR3 region is CASSLATTRNSPLHF. CDR3 DNA: TGTGCCAGCAGCTTGGCGACAACAAGGAATTCACCCCTCCACTTT.